The 16 T cell receptor beta chains in this list originate from one sample, sequenced in a study of blood T cells in healthy people across ages. Through a sample-barcoded 5' primer and a J-beta primer mix, a second PCR was run for about 6 to 11 cycles. One entry per CDR3 protein, called by TCRdb with MiXCR from the 5' RACE reads. Of roughly 730,000 distinct CDR3 sequences in the sample, around 50% were seen once. The sequencing input was blood. These receptors all stem from a man aged 35-49 years in good health.

The chain recombines TRBV7-3 with TRBJ1-1; D is unclear. Germline CDR1 SGHTA, CDR2 FQGTGA. V lost 5 bases and J lost 0, with 13 bases in between. This CDR3 contains 15 residues. The CDR3 DNA sequence: TGTGCCAGCAGCGATGAGGAGGGTATGAACACTGAAGCTTTCTTT. It encodes CASSDEEGMNTEAFF.

Only a few counts were recorded for this clonotype. V usage is TRBV20-1 and J usage is TRBJ1-2; the match to TRBD1 covers 8 bases. Germline lookup yields CDR1 DFQATT and CDR2 SNEGSKA (reference sequence). V gave up 0 bases and J gave up 4 bases; unmatched junction bases: 7. This CDR3 comprises 15 residues. CDR3 protein: CSARDLGTGSYGYTF. The CDR3 coding sequence is TGCAGTGCTAGAGATCTGGGGACAGGTTCCTATGGCTACACCTTC.

The chain uses TRBV20-1 and TRBJ2-5; no firm D call. Trimming took 0 bases from V and 5 from J, leaving 10 bases between them. There are 13 residues in the CDR3. Per the germline V gene, CDR1 is DFQATT and CDR2 is SNEGSKA (reference sequence). CDR3 sequence: CSARDPPGETQYF. The CDR3 DNA sequence: TGCAGTGCTAGAGATCCACCCGGGGAGACCCAGTACTTC.

V and J are TRBV11-2 and TRBJ2-6; D gene unclear. V lost 8 bases and J lost 9, with 8 bases in between. The CDR3 spans 11 residues. Germline V lookup: CDR1 SGHAT, CDR2 FQNNGV. The CDR3 DNA follows: TGTGCCAGCGGGCCAGTCAACGTCCTGACTTTC. It translates to CASGPVNVLTF.

This clonotype came up a few times. The chain couples TRBV25-1 to TRBJ2-3, with D perhaps TRBD2 (5 bases). This CDR3 has 10 amino acids. Germline values: CDR1 MGHDK, CDR2 SYGVNS. DNA of the CDR3: TGTGCTGCCTCGGGGGATACGCAGTATTTT. It yields the protein CAASGDTQYF.

The chain joins TRBV7-3 to TRBJ1-1; D not certain. V was clipped by 2 bases and J by 2 bases, with 12 bases between them. Germline V gene data show CDR1 as SGHTA and CDR2 as FQGTGA. The length of the CDR3 is 15 residues. DNA of the CDR3: TGTGCCAGCAGCTTATTCCCATCCGGAAACACTGAAGCTTTCTTT. Translating gives CASSLFPSGNTEAFF. Full variable domain (rest looked up from reference TRBV7-3 and TRBJ1-1): GAGVSQTPSNKVTEKGKYVELRCDPISGHTALYWYRQSLGQGPEFLIYFQGTGAADDSGLPNDRFFAVRPEGSVSTLKIQRTERGDSAVYLCASSLFPSGNTEAFFGQGTRLTVV.

In this sample, this clonotype turned up a few times. The chain recombines TRBV6-5 with TRBJ2-6; D gene ambiguous. Germline assignment: CDR1 MNHEY and CDR2 SVGAGI. The germline V and J ends were trimmed by 6 bases and 0 bases, with 12 bases remaining between them. This CDR3 comprises 16 residues. For the CDR3, the DNA is TGTGCCAGCAGGCCCATAGGGAACTCTGGGGCCAACGTCCTGACTTTC. As protein: CASRPIGNSGANVLTF.

The chain recombines TRBV12-3 or TRBV12-4 with TRBJ1-6; 8 bases align to TRBD1. After removal of 5 bases from V and 11 bases from J, the junction contained 5 bases not matched to a gene. CDR3 length: 13 residues. The CDR3 loop reads CASSPGGWTPLHF. CDR3 in DNA: TGTGCCAGCAGTCCAGGGGGCTGGACACCCCTCCACTTT.

This chain links TRBV14 with TRBJ1-6, with D possibly being TRBD1 (5 bases). The germline gives CDR1 SGHDN, CDR2 FVKESK. CDR3 size: 14 residues. V dropped 0 bases and J dropped 11 bases, with 11 bases sitting between them. CDR3 coding DNA: TGTGCCAGCAGCCAAGATGGGACCAAACCACCCCTCCACTTT. It specifies CASSQDGTKPPLHF.

The chain combines TRBV20-1 with TRBJ2-7; no clear D gene. The CDR3 has 12 amino acids. The V end was cut by 4 bases, the J end by 5 bases, with 12 bases between. Germline-derived CDR1 and CDR2 are DFQATT and SNEGSKA (reference sequence). The CDR3 spells CSATVIRNEQYF. The CDR3 DNA is TGCAGTGCTACTGTCATTAGGAACGAGCAGTACTTC.

The J gene is TRBJ1-1, the V gene TRBV6-5, with D possibly TRBD1 on 6 matching bases. The CDR3 spans 16 residues. Germline CDR1 and CDR2: MNHEY and SVGAGI. The ends were cut back, 0 bases at V and 1 base at J, with 12 bases in the middle. The CDR3 loop reads CASSYSSGAQNTEAFF. The CDR3 DNA reads TGTGCCAGCAGTTACTCGTCAGGGGCCCAGAACACTGAAGCTTTCTTT.

As DNA, the CDR3 is TGTGCCAGCAGTGAATTTCTCGGGAGGACTGACAGATTGGGCACAGATACGCAGTATTTT. Amino acids: CASSEFLGRTDRLGTDTQYF. This chain joins TRBV25-1 and TRBJ2-3; 7 positions match TRBD2. Germline lookup yields CDR1 MGHDK and CDR2 SYGVNS. The J segment lost 1 base and the V segment lost 1 base, leaving 17 bases of the junction unmatched. The CDR3 totals 20 residues.

This clonotype was observed a few times. J is TRBJ1-6 and V is TRBV9; the D gene is possibly TRBD1 (6 bases). V was trimmed by 2 bases and J by 9 bases, leaving 15 bases between them. This CDR3 spans 15 amino acids. Germline values: CDR1 SGDLS, CDR2 YYNGEE. DNA for the CDR3: TGTGCCAGCAGCGTTGGGGGCGGTAATTCTTCACCCCTCCACTTT. This codes for CASSVGGGNSSPLHF.

This chain connects TRBV27 to TRBJ2-6; TRBD2 agrees at 9 bases. CDR1 is MNHEY, CDR2 SMNVEV, per germline (reference sequence). J gave up 0 bases and V 7 bases, and 4 bases lay outside the gene matches. This CDR3 has 16 residues. Here the CDR3 reads CASTTSGYSGANVLTF. CDR3 DNA sequence: TGTGCCAGCACCACTAGCGGGTACTCTGGGGCCAACGTCCTGACTTTC.

About this clonotype itself: This may come from a read error, since a much larger clone is one base off. The chain recombines TRBV6-5 with TRBJ2-1; 7 bases agree with TRBD2. The germline V gene encodes CDR1 MNHEY and CDR2 SVGAGI. The CDR3 has 15 residues. The CDR3 loop reads CASSQSGDTYNGQFF. CDR3 in DNA: TGTGCCAGCAGCCAAAGCGGGGATACCTACAATGGGCAGTTCTTC.

In this sample, this clonotype turned up once. V usage is TRBV28 and J usage is TRBJ2-3; D might be TRBD1 or TRBD2, each matching 5 bases. The germline V and J ends were trimmed by 8 bases and 1 base, with 13 bases remaining between them. Germline V gives CDR1 MDHEN, CDR2 SYDVKM. The CDR3 contains 14 residues. The CDR3 sequence is CASYPGDRTDTQYF. The CDR3 DNA reads TGTGCCAGCTATCCCGGGGACCGCACAGATACGCAGTATTTT.